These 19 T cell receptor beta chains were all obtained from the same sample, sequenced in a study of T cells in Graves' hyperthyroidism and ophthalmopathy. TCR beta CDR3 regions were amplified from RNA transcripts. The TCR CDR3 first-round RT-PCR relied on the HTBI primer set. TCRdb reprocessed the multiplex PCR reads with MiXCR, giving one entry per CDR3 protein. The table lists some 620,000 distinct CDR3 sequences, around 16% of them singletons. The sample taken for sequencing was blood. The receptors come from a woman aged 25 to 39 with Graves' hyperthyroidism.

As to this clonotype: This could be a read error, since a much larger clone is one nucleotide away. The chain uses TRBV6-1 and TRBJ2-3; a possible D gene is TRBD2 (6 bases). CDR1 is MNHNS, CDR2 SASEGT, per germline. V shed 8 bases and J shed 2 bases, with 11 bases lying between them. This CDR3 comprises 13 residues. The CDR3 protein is CASGGGFTDTQYF. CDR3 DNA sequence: TGTGCCAGCGGTGGGGGGTTCACAGATACGCAGTATTTT.

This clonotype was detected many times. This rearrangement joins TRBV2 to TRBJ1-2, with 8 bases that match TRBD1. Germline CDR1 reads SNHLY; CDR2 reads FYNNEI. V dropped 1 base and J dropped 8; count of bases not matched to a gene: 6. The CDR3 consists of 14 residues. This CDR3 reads CASSEGQGAEGYTF. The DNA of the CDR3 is TGTGCCAGCAGTGAAGGGCAGGGGGCTGAAGGCTACACCTTC. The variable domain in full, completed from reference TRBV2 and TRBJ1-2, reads EPEVTQTPSHQVTQMGQEVILRCVPISNHLYFYWYRQILGQKVEFLVSFYNNEISEKSEIFDDQFSVERPDGSNFTLKIRSTKLEDSAMYFCASSEGQGAEGYTFGSGTRLTVV.

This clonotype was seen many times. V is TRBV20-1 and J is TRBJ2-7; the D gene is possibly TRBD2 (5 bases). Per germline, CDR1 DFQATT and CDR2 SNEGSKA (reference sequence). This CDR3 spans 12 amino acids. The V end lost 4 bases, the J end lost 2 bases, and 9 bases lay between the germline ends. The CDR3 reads CSAKREPYEQYF. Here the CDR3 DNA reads TGCAGTGCTAAACGGGAACCCTACGAGCAGTACTTC.

The CDR3 loop reads CASAIGRANEKLFF. The CDR3 DNA is TGTGCCAGCGCCATAGGACGGGCTAATGAAAAACTGTTTTTT. V and J are TRBV27 and TRBJ1-4; D is unclear. The V gene's germline CDR1 is MNHEY and CDR2 SMNVEV (reference sequence). V was shortened by 8 bases and J by 3 bases, with 13 bases between the two germline ends. This CDR3 spans 14 amino acids.

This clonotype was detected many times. The CDR3 protein is CASRPGANEQFF. The CDR3 nucleotides are TGTGCCAGCAGGCCGGGAGCCAATGAGCAGTTCTTC. The V gene is TRBV7-8, the J gene TRBJ2-1, with D perhaps TRBD2 (6 bases). The CDR3 covers 12 residues. The germline V gene has CDR1 SGHVS and CDR2 FQNEAQ. The V end was cut by 6 bases, the J end by 6 bases, with 9 bases between.

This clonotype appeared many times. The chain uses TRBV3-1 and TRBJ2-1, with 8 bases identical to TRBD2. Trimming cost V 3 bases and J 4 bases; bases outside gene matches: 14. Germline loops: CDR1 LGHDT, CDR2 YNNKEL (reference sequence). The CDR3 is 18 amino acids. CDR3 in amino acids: CASSHSQAGVVRYNEQFF. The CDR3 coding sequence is TGTGCCAGCAGCCATTCCCAAGCGGGAGTGGTACGATACAATGAGCAGTTCTTC.

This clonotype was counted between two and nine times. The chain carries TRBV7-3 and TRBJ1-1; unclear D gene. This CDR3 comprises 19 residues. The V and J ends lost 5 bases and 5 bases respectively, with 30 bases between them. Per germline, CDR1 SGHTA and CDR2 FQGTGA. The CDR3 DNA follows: TGTGCCAGCAGCCCACCCTCAATAGCCCCCCGCGGAATGTTTACTGAAGCTTTCTTT. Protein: CASSPPSIAPRGMFTEAFF. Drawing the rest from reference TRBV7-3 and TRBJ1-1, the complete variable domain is GAGVSQTPSNKVTEKGKYVELRCDPISGHTALYWYRQSLGQGPEFLIYFQGTGAADDSGLPNDRFFAVRPEGSVSTLKIQRTERGDSAVYLCASSPPSIAPRGMFTEAFFGQGTRLTVV.

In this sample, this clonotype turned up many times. The CDR3 reads CSVALAQETQYF. DNA for the CDR3: TGCAGCGTGGCTCTAGCGCAAGAGACCCAGTACTTC. This sequence joins TRBV29-1 and TRBJ2-5; D perhaps matches TRBD2 (6 bases). V dropped 6 bases and J dropped 2 bases, with 10 bases sitting between them. Germline V CDR1 and CDR2: SQVTM, ANQGSEA. This CDR3 is 12 amino acids long.

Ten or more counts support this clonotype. DNA of the CDR3: TGTGCCAGCAGTTTTGGCGGGATCCTCGCCGAGCAGTACTTC. Its translation is CASSFGGILAEQYF. V usage is TRBV27 and J usage is TRBJ2-7; possibly TRBD2 for D (6 bases). Trimming shortened V by 3 bases and J by 6 bases, and 15 bases separated the two germline ends. The CDR3 extends over 14 amino acids. In germline, CDR1 is MNHEY, CDR2 SMNVEV (reference sequence).

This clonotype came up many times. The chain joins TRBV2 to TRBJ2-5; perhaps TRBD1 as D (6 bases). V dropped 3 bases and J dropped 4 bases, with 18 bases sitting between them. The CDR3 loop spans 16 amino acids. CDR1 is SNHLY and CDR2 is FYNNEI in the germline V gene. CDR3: CASSDGYRAGRETQYF. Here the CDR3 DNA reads TGTGCCAGCAGTGATGGTTACAGGGCAGGAAGAGAGACCCAGTACTTC. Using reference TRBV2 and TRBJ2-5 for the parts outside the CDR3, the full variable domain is EPEVTQTPSHQVTQMGQEVILRCVPISNHLYFYWYRQILGQKVEFLVSFYNNEISEKSEIFDDQFSVERPDGSNFTLKIRSTKLEDSAMYFCASSDGYRAGRETQYFGPGTRLLVL.

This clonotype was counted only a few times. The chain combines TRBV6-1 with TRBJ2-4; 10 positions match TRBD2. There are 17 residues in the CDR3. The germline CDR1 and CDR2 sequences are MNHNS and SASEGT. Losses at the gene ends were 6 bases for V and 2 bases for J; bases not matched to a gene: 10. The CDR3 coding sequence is TGTGCCAGCAGCGGGCTAGCGGGAGTAGAAACCAAAAACATTCAGTACTTC. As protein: CASSGLAGVETKNIQYF.

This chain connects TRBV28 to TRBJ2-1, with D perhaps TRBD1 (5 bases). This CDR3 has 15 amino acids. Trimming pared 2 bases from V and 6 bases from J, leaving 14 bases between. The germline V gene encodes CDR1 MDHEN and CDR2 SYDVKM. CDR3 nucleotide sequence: TGTGCCAGCAGTTTACCAGGGTGGTATGCCAATGAGCAGTTCTTC. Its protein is CASSLPGWYANEQFF.

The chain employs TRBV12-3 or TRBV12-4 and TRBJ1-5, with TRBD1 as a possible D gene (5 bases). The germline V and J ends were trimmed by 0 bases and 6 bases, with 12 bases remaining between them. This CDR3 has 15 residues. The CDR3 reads CASSLALGRAQPQHF. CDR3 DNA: TGTGCCAGCAGTTTAGCCTTGGGCAGGGCTCAGCCCCAGCATTTT.

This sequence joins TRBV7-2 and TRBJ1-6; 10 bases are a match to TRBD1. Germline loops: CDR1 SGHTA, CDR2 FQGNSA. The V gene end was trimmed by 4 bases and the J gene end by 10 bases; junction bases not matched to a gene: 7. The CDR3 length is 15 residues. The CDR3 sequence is CASSSPGQGTSPLHF. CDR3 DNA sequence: TGTGCCAGCAGCTCGCCGGGACAGGGGACCTCACCCCTCCACTTT. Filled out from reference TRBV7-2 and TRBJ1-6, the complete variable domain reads GAGVSQSPSNKVTEKGKDVELRCDPISGHTALYWYRQSLGQGLEFLIYFQGNSAPDKSGLPSDRFSAERTGGSVSTLTIQRTQQEDSAVYLCASSSPGQGTSPLHFGNGTRLTVT.

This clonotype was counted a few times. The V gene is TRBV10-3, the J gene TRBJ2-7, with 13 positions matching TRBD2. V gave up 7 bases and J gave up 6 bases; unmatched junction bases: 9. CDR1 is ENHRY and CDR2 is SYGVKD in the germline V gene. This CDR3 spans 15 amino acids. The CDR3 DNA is TGTGCCATCACCCGGAGAGGGACTAGCGGGATCGAGCAGTACTTC. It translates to CAITRRGTSGIEQYF.

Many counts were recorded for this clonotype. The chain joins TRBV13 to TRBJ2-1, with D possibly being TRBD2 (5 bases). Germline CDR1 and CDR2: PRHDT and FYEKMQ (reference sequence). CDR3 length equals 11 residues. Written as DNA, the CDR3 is TGTGCAACTAGGGCCTACAATGAGCAGTTCTTC. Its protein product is CATRAYNEQFF.

CDR3 nucleotide sequence: TGTGCCAGTAGCCTTAGTAGCGGGCCGAACTACGAGCAGTACTTC. This gives the protein CASSLSSGPNYEQYF. The V gene is TRBV19, the J gene TRBJ2-7; 7 bases align to TRBD2. The CDR3 extends over 15 amino acids. In germline, CDR1 is LNHDA, CDR2 SQIVND (reference sequence). J gave up 3 bases and V 6 bases, and 11 bases lay outside the gene matches.

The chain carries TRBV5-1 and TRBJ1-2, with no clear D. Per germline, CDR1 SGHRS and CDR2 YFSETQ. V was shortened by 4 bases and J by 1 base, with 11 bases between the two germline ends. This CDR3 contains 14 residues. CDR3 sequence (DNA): TGCGCCAGCAGCGAGGAACCCCTTAACTATGGCTACACCTTC. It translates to CASSEEPLNYGYTF.

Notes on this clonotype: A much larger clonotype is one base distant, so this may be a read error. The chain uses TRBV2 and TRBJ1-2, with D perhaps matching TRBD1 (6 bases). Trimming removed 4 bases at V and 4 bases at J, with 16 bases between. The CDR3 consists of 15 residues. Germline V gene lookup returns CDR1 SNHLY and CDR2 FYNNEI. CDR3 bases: TGTGCCAGCAGTGCGCAGGAGACAGGAATCTATGGCTACACCTTC. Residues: CASSAQETGIYGYTF.